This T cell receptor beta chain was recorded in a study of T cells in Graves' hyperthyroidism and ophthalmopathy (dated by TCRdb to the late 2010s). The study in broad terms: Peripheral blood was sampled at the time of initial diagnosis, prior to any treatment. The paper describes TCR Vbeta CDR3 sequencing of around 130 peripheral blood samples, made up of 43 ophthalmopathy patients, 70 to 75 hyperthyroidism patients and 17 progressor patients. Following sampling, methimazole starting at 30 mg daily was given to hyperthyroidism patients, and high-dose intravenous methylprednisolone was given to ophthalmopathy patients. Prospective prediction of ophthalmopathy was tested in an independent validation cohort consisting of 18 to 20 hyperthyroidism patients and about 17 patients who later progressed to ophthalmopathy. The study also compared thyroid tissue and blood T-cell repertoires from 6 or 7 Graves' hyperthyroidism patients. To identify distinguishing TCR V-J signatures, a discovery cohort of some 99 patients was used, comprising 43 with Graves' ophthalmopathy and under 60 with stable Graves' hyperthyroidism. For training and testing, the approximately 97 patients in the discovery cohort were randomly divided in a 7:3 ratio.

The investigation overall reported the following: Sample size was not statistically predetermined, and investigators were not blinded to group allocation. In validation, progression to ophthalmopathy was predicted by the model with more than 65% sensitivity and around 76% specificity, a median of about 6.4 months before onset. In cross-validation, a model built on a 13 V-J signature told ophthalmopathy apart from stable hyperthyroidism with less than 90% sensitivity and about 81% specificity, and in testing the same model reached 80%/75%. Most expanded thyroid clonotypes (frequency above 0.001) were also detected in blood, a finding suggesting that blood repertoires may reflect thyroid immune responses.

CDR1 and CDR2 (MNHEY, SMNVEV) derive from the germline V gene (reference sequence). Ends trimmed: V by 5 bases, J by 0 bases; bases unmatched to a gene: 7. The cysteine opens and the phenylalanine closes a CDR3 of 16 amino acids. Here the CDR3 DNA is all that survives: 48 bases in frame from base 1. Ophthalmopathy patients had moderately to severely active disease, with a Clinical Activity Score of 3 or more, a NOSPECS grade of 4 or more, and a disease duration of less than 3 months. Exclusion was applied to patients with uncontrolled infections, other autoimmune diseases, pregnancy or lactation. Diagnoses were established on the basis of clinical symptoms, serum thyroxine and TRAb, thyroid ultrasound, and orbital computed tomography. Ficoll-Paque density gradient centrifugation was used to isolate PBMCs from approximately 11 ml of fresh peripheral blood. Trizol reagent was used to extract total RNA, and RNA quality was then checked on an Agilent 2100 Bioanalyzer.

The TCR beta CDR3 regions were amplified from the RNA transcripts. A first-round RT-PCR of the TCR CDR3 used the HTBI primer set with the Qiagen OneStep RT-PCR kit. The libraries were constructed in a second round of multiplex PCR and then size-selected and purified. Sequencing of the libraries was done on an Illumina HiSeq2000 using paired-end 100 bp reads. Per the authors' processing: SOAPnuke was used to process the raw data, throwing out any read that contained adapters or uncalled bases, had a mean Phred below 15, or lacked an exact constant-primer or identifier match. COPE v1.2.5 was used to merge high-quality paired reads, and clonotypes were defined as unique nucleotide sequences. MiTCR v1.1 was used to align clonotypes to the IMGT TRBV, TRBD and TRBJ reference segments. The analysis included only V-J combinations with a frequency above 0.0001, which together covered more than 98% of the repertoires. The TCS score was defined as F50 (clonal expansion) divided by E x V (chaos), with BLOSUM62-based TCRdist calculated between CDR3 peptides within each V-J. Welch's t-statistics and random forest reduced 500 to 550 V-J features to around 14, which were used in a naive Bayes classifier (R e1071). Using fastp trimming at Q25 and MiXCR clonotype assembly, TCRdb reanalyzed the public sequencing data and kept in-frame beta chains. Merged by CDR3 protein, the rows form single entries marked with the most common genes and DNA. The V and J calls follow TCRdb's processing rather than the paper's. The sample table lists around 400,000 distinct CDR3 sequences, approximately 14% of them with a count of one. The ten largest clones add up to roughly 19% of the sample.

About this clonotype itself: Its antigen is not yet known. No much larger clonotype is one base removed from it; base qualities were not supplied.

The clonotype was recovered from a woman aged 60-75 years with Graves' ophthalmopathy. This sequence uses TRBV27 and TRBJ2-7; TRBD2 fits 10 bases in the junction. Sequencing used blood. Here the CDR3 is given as CASSKAGLAISYEQYF. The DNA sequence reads TGTGCCAGCAGTAAAGCGGGACTAGCGATCTCCTACGAGCAGTACTTC.